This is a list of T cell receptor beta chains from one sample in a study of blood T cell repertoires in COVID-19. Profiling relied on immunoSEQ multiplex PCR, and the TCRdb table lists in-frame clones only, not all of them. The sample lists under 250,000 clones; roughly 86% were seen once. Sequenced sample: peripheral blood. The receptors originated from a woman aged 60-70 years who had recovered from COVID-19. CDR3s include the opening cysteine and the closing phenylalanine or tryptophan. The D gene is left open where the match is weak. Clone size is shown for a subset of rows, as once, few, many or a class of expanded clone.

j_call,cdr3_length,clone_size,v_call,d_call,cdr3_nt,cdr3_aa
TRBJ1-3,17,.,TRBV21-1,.,TGTGCCAGCAGAATCGGACAGGGAGAATTGGCTGGAAACACCATATATTTT,CASRIGQGELAGNTIYF
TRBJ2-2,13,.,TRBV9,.,TGTGCCAGCAGCGACCAGGCCCACGGGGAGCTGTTTTTT,CASSDQAHGELFF
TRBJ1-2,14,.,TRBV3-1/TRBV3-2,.,TGTGCCAGCAGTTTACAGGGTCTCGACTATGGCTACACCTTC,CASSLQGLDYGYTF
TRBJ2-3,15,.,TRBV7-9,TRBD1,TGTGCCAGCAGCCCTAGACAGGGAAGCACAGATACGCAGTATTTT,CASSPRQGSTDTQYF
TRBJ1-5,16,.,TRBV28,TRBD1,TGTGCCAGTCCTCCTTCGACAGGGCCGGGCAATCAGCCCCAGCATTTT,CASPPSTGPGNQPQHF
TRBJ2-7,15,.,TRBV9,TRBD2,TGTGCCAGCAGCGTTAGCGGGGGGGCCCTTTACGAGCAGTACTTC,CASSVSGGALYEQYF
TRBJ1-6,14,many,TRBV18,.,TGTGCCAGCTCACCCGGGGAGGGGGGTTCACCCCTCCACTTT,CASSPGEGGSPLHF
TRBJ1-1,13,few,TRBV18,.,TGTGCCAGCTCGCCCACAATGAACACTGAAGCTTTCTTT,CASSPTMNTEAFF
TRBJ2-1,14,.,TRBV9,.,TGTGCCAGCAGCGTAGGAAGCAACCGGGGGTTGCAGTTCTTC,CASSVGSNRGLQFF
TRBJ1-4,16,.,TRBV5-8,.,TGTGCCAGCAGCCACCAGCCCCGGAGGCCTAATGAAAAACTGTTTTTT,CASSHQPRRPNEKLFF
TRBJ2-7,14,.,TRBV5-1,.,TGCGCCAGCAGCCGACAGGAAAGTCAAGGCGAGCAGTACTTC,CASSRQESQGEQYF
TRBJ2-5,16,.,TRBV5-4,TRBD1,TGTGCCAGCAGTTTATACAGGGGAGATACCCTGGGGACCCAGTACTTC,CASSLYRGDTLGTQYF
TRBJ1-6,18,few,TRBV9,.,TGTGCCAGCAGCGTAGAGGGGAGGGGGACCCGTCCTAATTCACCCCTCCACTTT,CASSVEGRGTRPNSPLHF
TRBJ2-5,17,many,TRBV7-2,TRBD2,TGTGCCAGCAGCAAGGGACTAGCGGGGGGGAACCAAGAGACCCAGTACTTC,CASSKGLAGGNQETQYF
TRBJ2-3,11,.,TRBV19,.,TGTGCCACAAGAAACATCGATACGCAGTATTTT,CATRNIDTQYF
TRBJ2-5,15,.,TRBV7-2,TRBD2,TGTGCCAGCAGCCCCCGGGGGAGGGACGGAAAGACCCAGTACTTC,CASSPRGRDGKTQYF
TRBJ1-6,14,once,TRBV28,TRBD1,TGTGCCAGCAGTCCCGGGACAGCCGATTCACCCCTCCACTTT,CASSPGTADSPLHF
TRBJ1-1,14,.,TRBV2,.,TGTGCCAGCAGTACCAGGGGTCTCGGCACTGAAGCTTTCTTT,CASSTRGLGTEAFF
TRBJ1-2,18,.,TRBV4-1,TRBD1,TGCGCCAGCAGCCGCCGGATAGTAGGACAGGGAATTAACTATGGCTACACCTTC,CASSRRIVGQGINYGYTF
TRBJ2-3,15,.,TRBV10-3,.,TGTGCCATCAGTGAGGCAGGGGAACCCACAGATACGCAGTATTTT,CAISEAGEPTDTQYF
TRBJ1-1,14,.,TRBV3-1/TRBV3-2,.,TGTGCCAGCAGCCAAGTTCGGGGAAACACTGAAGCTTTCTTT,CASSQVRGNTEAFF
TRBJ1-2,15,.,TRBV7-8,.,TGTGCCAGCAGCTTGTCCGGGACATCAGAGCGTGGCTACACCTTC,CASSLSGTSERGYTF
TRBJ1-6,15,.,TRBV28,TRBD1,TGTGCCAGCAATCCAGGGGGGACAGGGGATTCACCCCTCCACTTT,CASNPGGTGDSPLHF
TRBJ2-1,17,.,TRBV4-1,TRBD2,TGCGCCAGCAGCCAATTAGTCCCGCTAGCGGGGGAGGTTGAGCAGTTCTTC,CASSQLVPLAGEVEQFF
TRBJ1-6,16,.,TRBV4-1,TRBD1,TGCGCCAGCAGCCAAGATCGGGACAGGGCCACTTCACCCCTCCACTTT,CASSQDRDRATSPLHF
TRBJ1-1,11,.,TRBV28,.,TGTGCCACCAGGCGGAGCAGGGGTTCGGTCTTT,CATRRSRGSVF
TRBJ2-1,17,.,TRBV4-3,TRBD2,TGCGCCAGCAGCCAGAGGCCGGGGACTAGCGCCTACAATGAGCAGTTCTTC,CASSQRPGTSAYNEQFF
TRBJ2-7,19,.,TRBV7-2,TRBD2,TGTGCCAGCAGCTTAGTCGGGACTAGCGGGGGCTCGGGAGGTTACGAGCAGTACTTC,CASSLVGTSGGSGGYEQYF
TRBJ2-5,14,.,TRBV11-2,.,TGTGCCAGCAGCTTAGCGGGTTTACAAGAGACCCAGTACTTC,CASSLAGLQETQYF
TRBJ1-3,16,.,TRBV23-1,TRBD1,TGCGCCAGCAGAAAATTGACAGGGAGCTCTGGAAACACCATATATTTT,CASRKLTGSSGNTIYF
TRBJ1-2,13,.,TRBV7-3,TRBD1,TGTGCCAGCAGCCCTGGGACAGGGGCTGGCTACACCTTC,CASSPGTGAGYTF
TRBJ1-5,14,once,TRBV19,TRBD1,TGTGCCAGTAGGGACAGGTCTAGCAATCAGCCCCAGCATTTT,CASRDRSSNQPQHF
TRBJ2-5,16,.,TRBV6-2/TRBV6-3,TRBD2,TGTGCCAGCAGTTACCTCGCTAGCGGGGACCAAGAGACCCAGTACTTC,CASSYLASGDQETQYF
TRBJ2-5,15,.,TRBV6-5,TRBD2,TGTGCCAGCACTAAAAGCGTTACTAGCGGAGAGACCCAGTACTTC,CASTKSVTSGETQYF
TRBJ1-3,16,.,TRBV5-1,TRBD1,TGCGCCAGCAGCCCTCGGACAGGGAGCTCTGGAAACACCATATATTTT,CASSPRTGSSGNTIYF
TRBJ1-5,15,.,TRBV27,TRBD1,TGTGCCAGCAGTCCTTACCGGCAGGGGGCTCAGCCCCAGCATTTT,CASSPYRQGAQPQHF
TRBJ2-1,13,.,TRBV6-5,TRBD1,TGTGCCAGCAGCCCCGGACAGGGGAATGAGCAGTTCTTC,CASSPGQGNEQFF
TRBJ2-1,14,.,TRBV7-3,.,TGTGCCAGCAGCCGCATTGGGGGGAACAATGAGCAGTTCTTC,CASSRIGGNNEQFF
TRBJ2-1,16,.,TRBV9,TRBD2,TGTGCCAGCAGCTACGGACTAGCGGTGCAATACAATGAGCAGTTCTTC,CASSYGLAVQYNEQFF
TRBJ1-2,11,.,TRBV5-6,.,TGTGCCAGCAGCTTCGGGGATGGCTACACCTTC,CASSFGDGYTF
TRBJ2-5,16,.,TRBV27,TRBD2,TGTGCCAGCAGTTTACGGACTAGCGGGAGGGGTGAGACCCAGTACTTC,CASSLRTSGRGETQYF
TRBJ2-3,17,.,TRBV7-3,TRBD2,TGTGCCAGCAGCTTAACTAGCGGGGGGCCCAGCACAGATACGCAGTATTTT,CASSLTSGGPSTDTQYF
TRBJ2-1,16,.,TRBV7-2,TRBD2,TGTGCCAGCAGCTTAATTTCGTCAGGGAGGGACAATGAGCAGTTCTTC,CASSLISSGRDNEQFF
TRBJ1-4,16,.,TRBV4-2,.,TGTGCCAGCAGCCAAGAACGGAGGACGGTTCATGAAAAACTGTTTTTT,CASSQERRTVHEKLFF
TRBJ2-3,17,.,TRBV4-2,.,TGTGCCAGCAGCCAAGATCTTATGGCGGGGAGCACAGATACGCAGTATTTT,CASSQDLMAGSTDTQYF
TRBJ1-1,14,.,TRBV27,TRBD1,TGTGCCAGCACCAGAGACAGGGGGCACACTGAAGCTTTCTTT,CASTRDRGHTEAFF
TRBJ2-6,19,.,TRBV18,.,TGTGCCAGCTCACTACAGGGTTTGCCCGGGTCGAGTGGGGCCAACGTCCTGACTTTC,CASSLQGLPGSSGANVLTF
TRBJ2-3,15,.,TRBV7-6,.,TGTGCCAGCAGCGCCAATAGACAGGCTGGAGATACGCAGTATTTT,CASSANRQAGDTQYF
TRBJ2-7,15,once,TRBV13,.,TGTGCCAGCAGCCTCGCTGGGAGGATGAGGAACGAGCAGTACTTC,CASSLAGRMRNEQYF
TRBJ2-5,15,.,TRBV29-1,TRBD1,TGCAGCGTTGAAGATACAGGACAGGGAGTCGAGACCCAGTACTTC,CSVEDTGQGVETQYF
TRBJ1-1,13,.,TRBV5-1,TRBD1,TGCGCCAGCAGCAGGGGGCAGGATACTGAAGCTTTCTTT,CASSRGQDTEAFF
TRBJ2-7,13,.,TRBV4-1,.,TGCGCCACCAAAAAAGGACTACCCGTCGAGCAGTACTTC,CATKKGLPVEQYF
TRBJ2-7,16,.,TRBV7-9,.,TGTGCCAGCAGCTCGGAGAGCCAGATTATTACCTACGAGCAGTACTTC,CASSSESQIITYEQYF